This TCR beta chain was sequenced for a study of T cell responses to AZD1222 COVID-19 vaccine. Study-wide results and caveats: Repertoire sampling happened only post peak T cell response. Epitopes outside B.1.351 and B.1.1.7 mutated regions reportedly drew nearly half of spike TCRs. Females outnumbered males among donors, who were mostly white British; clonal diversity was possibly underestimated.

Trimming removed 6 bases at V and 1 base at J, with 13 bases between. The CDR3 is 14 amino acids. From germline, CDR1 is SGHDT and CDR2 YYEEEE. In regard to this clone: Its specificity is unknown.

Using immunoSEQ multiplex PCR, the repertoire was profiled, and TCRdb retains in-frame clones only, with some absent. This sample yields roughly 120,000 clones, of which roughly 88% are seen a single time; 4% to 5.5% belongs to the top ten. The source was peripheral blood, collected on day 0 of AZD1222 vaccination. This TCR derives from an adult in good health. This chain connects TRBV5-6 to TRBJ1-2, with D maybe TRBD1 (6 bases). The CDR3 loop is CASTTGTHNYGYTF. Written as DNA, the CDR3 is TGTGCCAGCACCACCGGGACACATAACTATGGCTACACCTTC.